The 17 T cell receptor beta chains presented below share a single source sample, sequenced in a study of cytomegalovirus exposure and HLA in healthy donors. Produced via immunoSEQ multiplex PCR; TCRdb's table is partial and in-frame only. This table has about 300,000 clones, approximately 87% appearing once. The sequenced sample was PBMCs. All receptors derive from a woman aged 18-29 years in good health and CMV-seronegative.

The chain links TRBV6-1 to TRBJ1-3; the match to TRBD1 covers 7 bases. V lost 6 bases, J lost 3 bases, and 5 bases stayed unmatched. Germline V gene sequence: CDR1 MNHNS, CDR2 SASEGT. This CDR3 has 14 amino acids. The DNA of the CDR3 is TGTGCCAGCAGACACAGGGGTAGTGGAAACACCATATATTTT. Translated, it gives CASRHRGSGNTIYF.

In its sample, this clone was seen once. The rearrangement joins TRBV9 to TRBJ2-7; TRBD1 is a possible D gene (6 bases). V lost 4 bases to trimming and J lost 6 bases, with 17 bases between them. Germline CDR1 SGDLS, CDR2 YYNGEE. The CDR3 runs 14 residues. This chain's CDR3 is CASSPGTSRTEQYF. The CDR3 DNA follows: TGTGCCAGCAGCCCGGGGACATCCAGAACCGAGCAGTACTTC.

The rearrangement joins TRBV7-6 to TRBJ2-5; 15 nucleotides align to TRBD2. The germline CDR1 and CDR2 sequences are SGHVS and FNYEAQ. The CDR3 has 17 amino acids. V shed 5 bases, J shed 2 bases, and the junction held 6 bases outside the gene matches. CDR3 in DNA: TGTGCCAGCAGCCTCGGACTAGCGGGAGGGGGGCAAGAGACCCAGTACTTC. Protein: CASSLGLAGGGQETQYF.

The J gene is TRBJ2-5, the V gene TRBV2; the match to TRBD1 covers 8 bases. The germline gives CDR1 SNHLY, CDR2 FYNNEI. The CDR3 runs 15 residues. V lost 6 bases to trimming and J lost 5 bases; unmatched junction nucleotides: 11. The DNA for the CDR3 is TGTGCCAGCAGCTCCCCATTGGACAGGGACGAGACCCAGTACTTC. Translation: CASSSPLDRDETQYF.

The rearrangement joins TRBV7-2 to TRBJ2-5, with 10 bases fitting TRBD1. With 8 bases clipped from V and 5 bases from J, the junction kept 14 bases outside the gene matches. The CDR3 runs to 16 residues. The germline V gene has CDR1 SGHTA and CDR2 FQGNSA. This chain's CDR3 is CASAEVGTGVAETQYF. The CDR3 bases are TGTGCCAGCGCCGAGGTAGGGACAGGGGTTGCGGAGACCCAGTACTTC.

This chain joins TRBV7-8 and TRBJ2-1; D gene ambiguous. Trimming removed 2 bases at V and 6 bases at J, with 8 bases between. This CDR3 contains 13 residues. Germline lookup yields CDR1 SGHVS and CDR2 FQNEAQ. The CDR3 DNA is TGTGCCAGCAGCTTATCCAGACTCAATGAGCAGTTCTTC. Its translation: CASSLSRLNEQFF.

This chain connects TRBV4-3 to TRBJ2-7; perhaps TRBD1 as D (6 bases). The CDR3 covers 16 residues. In germline, CDR1 is LGHNA, CDR2 YSLEER. V lost 0 bases and J lost 2, with 14 bases in between. The CDR3 DNA reads as TGCGCCAGCAGCCAAGATCCCAACAGGGCACCCTACGAGCAGTACTTC. Translated: CASSQDPNRAPYEQYF.

V gene TRBV7-8 combines with J gene TRBJ2-7; possibly TRBD2 for D (5 bases). This CDR3 is built from 15 residues. CDR1 and CDR2 (germline): SGHVS, FQNEAQ. V was pared by 1 base and J by 0 bases, with 10 bases between. The CDR3 spells CASSLGGRYSYEQYF. The CDR3 DNA sequence: TGTGCCAGCAGCTTAGGAGGGCGGTACTCCTACGAGCAGTACTTC. Variable domain in full (rest from reference TRBV7-8 and TRBJ2-7): GAGVSQSPRYKVAKRGQDVALRCDPISGHVSLFWYQQALGQGPEFLTYFQNEAQLDKSGLPSDRFFAERPEGSVSTLKIQRTQQEDSAVYLCASSLGGRYSYEQYFGPGTRLTVT.

This chain connects TRBV30 to TRBJ1-1; TRBD1 aligns across 10 bases. With 7 bases clipped from V and 0 bases from J, the junction kept 11 bases outside the gene matches. There are 16 residues in the CDR3. Germline assignment: CDR1 GTSNPN and CDR2 SVGIG (reference sequence). The CDR3 here is CASEPGTGALNTEAFF. As DNA, the CDR3 is TGTGCCTCAGAGCCCGGGACAGGGGCTCTGAACACTGAAGCTTTCTTT.

The chain combines TRBV6-5 with TRBJ2-7; possible D gene TRBD2, 6 bases. This CDR3 comprises 15 residues. The V gene lost 6 bases and the J gene lost 2 bases, with 17 bases spanning the gap. CDR1 MNHEY and CDR2 SVGAGI come from the germline V gene. This chain's CDR3 is CASRVPTGRPYEQYF. The CDR3 DNA follows: TGTGCCAGCAGGGTCCCTACCGGGAGACCCTACGAGCAGTACTTC.

This chain links TRBV19 with TRBJ2-1; D is possibly TRBD2 (6 bases). The ends were cut back, 3 bases at V and 8 bases at J, with 17 bases in the middle. The germline CDR1 and CDR2 sequences are LNHDA and SQIVND (reference sequence). This CDR3 spans 15 amino acids. Here the CDR3 DNA reads TGTGCCAGTAGTATCCGGGAGCCTTTATGGGATGAGCAGTTCTTC. Encoded protein: CASSIREPLWDEQFF.

V and J are TRBV6-1 and TRBJ2-7; 7 bases match TRBD1. Germline CDR1 is MNHNS and CDR2 is SASEGT. CDR3 length: 14 amino acids. Trimming removed 6 bases from V and 5 bases from J; junction bases left unmatched: 10. The CDR3 region is CASSHRGLGDEQYF. In DNA, the CDR3 is TGTGCCAGCAGCCACAGGGGTTTGGGGGACGAGCAGTACTTC.

V usage is TRBV19 and J usage is TRBJ1-5, with D perhaps TRBD1 (6 bases). V was cut by 11 bases and J by 6 bases, with 17 bases left in between. The V gene's germline CDR1 is LNHDA and CDR2 SQIVND (reference sequence). This CDR3 has 13 residues. The CDR3 here is CAQAANRVQPQHF. The DNA of the CDR3 is TGTGCCCAGGCGGCGAACAGGGTTCAGCCCCAGCATTTT. Full variable domain (remainder filled in from reference TRBV19 and TRBJ1-5): DGGITQSPKYLFRKEGQNVTLSCEQNLNHDAMYWYRQDPGQGLRLIYYSQIVNDFQKGDIAEGYSVSREKKESFPLTVTSAQKNPTAFYLCAQAANRVQPQHFGDGTRLSIL.

The genes are TRBV10-3 and TRBJ1-2, with no clear D. V lost 8 bases to trimming and J lost 6 bases, with 10 bases between them. Germline assignment: CDR1 ENHRY and CDR2 SYGVKD. The CDR3 has 11 residues. The CDR3 region has the DNA TGTGCCATCCAGAACGTTCATGGCTACACCTTC. Translated: CAIQNVHGYTF.

The chain combines TRBV10-3 with TRBJ2-7; no clear D gene. Trimming removed 2 bases at V and 1 base at J, with 12 bases between. The CDR3 is 15 residues long. Per germline, CDR1 ENHRY and CDR2 SYGVKD. The CDR3 DNA follows: TGTGCCATCAGTGAGAGCGCCCGAGGATCCTACGAGCAGTACTTC. This encodes CAISESARGSYEQYF.

This chain uses TRBV7-6 with TRBJ2-1, with D possibly being TRBD1 (6 bases). The CDR3 sequence is 16 residues long. V gave up 1 base and J gave up 1 base, with 11 bases separating them. Looked up from germline, CDR1 is SGHVS and CDR2 is FNYEAQ. The CDR3 nucleotides are TGTGCCAGCAGCTTAGACAGGGCCGGGTCCTACAATGAGCAGTTCTTC. Residues: CASSLDRAGSYNEQFF.

The rearrangement links TRBV28 to TRBJ2-2; D is perhaps TRBD2 (6 bases). CDR1 is MDHEN, CDR2 SYDVKM, per germline. The CDR3 runs to 18 residues. The germline V and J ends were trimmed by 2 bases and 0 bases, with 16 bases remaining between them. This CDR3 is CASSLGGWGRTNTGELFF. CDR3 in DNA: TGTGCCAGCAGTTTAGGGGGGTGGGGCAGGACGAACACCGGGGAGCTGTTTTTT.